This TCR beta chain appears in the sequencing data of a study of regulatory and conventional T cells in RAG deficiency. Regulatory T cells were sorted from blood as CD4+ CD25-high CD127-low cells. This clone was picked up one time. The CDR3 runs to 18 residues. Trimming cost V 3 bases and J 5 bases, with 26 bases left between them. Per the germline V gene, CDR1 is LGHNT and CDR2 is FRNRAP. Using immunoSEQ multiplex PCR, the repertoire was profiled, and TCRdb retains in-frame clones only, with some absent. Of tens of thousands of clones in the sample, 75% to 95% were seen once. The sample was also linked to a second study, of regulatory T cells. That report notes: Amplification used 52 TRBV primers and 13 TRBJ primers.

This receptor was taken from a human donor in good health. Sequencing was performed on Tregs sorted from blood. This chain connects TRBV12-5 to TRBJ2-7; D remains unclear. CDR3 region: CASGFSPGSQWGRHEQYF. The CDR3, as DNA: TGTGCTAGTGGTTTTTCCCCGGGCAGTCAGTGGGGTCGTCACGAGCAGTACTTC.